This record covers a single T cell receptor beta chain. This sample was taken from a study of T cells in localized non-small cell lung cancer. Produced via immunoSEQ multiplex PCR; TCRdb's table is partial and in-frame only. The repertoire has tens of thousands of clones, approximately 86% of them found once; the top ten carry around 15%. Trimming took 0 bases from V and 7 from J; bases not matched to a gene: 5. CDR3 length: 14 residues. CDR1 GTSNPN and CDR2 SVGIG come from the germline V gene (reference sequence). The TCR was taken from a man between 35 and 75 years old with stage I squamous cell lung carcinoma. The V and J genes are TRBV30 and TRBJ1-5; TRBD1 matches at 8 bases. The sequenced sample was peripheral blood, obtained before any cancer treatment. Here the CDR3 DNA reads TGTGCCTGGAGTGTACGTTCAGGGGGCCAGCCCCAGCATTTT. Its translation: CAWSVRSGGQPQHF.